The 27 T cell receptor beta chains below all came from one sample that was sequenced in a study of CXCR3-negative and CXCR3-positive naive CD8 T cells. General study results and limits: TRB CDR3 hydrophobicity was greater in CXCR3-positive naive cells than in CXCR3-negative naive cells.

UMI-labeled TRB cDNA libraries were prepared by 5' RACE. TCRdb re-called the 5' RACE reads, yielding one record per CDR3 amino acid sequence without DNA. The sample holds 80,000 to 100,000 distinct CDR3 sequences. Antigens for these TCRs are unknown. Sequenced: naive CXCR3+ CD8+ T cells from blood. Noted subset: CD45RO-CCR7+CD27+CD95- naive CD8+ T cells expressing CXCR3 (TNR3+). The receptor set was obtained from a human donor in good health. Some clones in this sample may be carry-over from other donors' samples.

The chain links TRBV3-1 to TRBJ2-1; TCRdb selects TRBD2, and the lack of DNA leaves this call unchecked. This CDR3 spans 16 amino acids. Germline V gene data show CDR1 as LGHDT and CDR2 as YNNKEL (reference sequence). The CDR3 sequence is CASSQASGGDYNEQFF.

This sequence joins TRBV5-1 and TRBJ2-7; TCRdb's D call, TRBD1, is unchecked because there is no DNA. The CDR3 covers 19 residues. CDR1 is SGHRS and CDR2 is YFSETQ in the germline V gene. This CDR3 is CASSLSGGKGGRGNYEQYF.

The chain links TRBV12-3 or TRBV12-4 to TRBJ2-7; checking the TCRdb D call of TRBD1 is not possible without DNA. This CDR3 is 12 amino acids long. The CDR3 loop reads CASKGARDEQYF.

This rearrangement joins TRBV7-6 to TRBJ2-7; TCRdb's D call, TRBD2, is unchecked because there is no DNA. The CDR3 sequence is 16 residues long. Germline V CDR1 and CDR2: SGHVS, FNYEAQ. CDR3 sequence reads: CASSPGGRGLSYEQYF.

V and J are TRBV27 and TRBJ2-7; there is no DNA to check the TCRdb D call of TRBD2. The CDR3 runs to 16 residues. Germline V gene lookup returns CDR1 MNHEY and CDR2 SMNVEV (reference sequence). The CDR3 loop reads CASSHSGLRNSYEQYF.

This chain joins TRBV2 and TRBJ2-5; with no DNA, the TCRdb D assignment of TRBD2 cannot be verified. CDR3 length equals 15 residues. Germline lookup yields CDR1 SNHLY and CDR2 FYNNEI. The CDR3: CASSEGGSGQETQYF.

The genes are TRBV12-3 or TRBV12-4 and TRBJ2-1. This CDR3 is 13 amino acids long. CDR3 residues: CASSLGLSNEQFF.

The V and J genes are TRBV9 and TRBJ2-7. Germline lookup yields CDR1 SGDLS and CDR2 YYNGEE. The CDR3 runs to 12 residues. CDR3: CASSGVGHEQYF.

This rearrangement joins TRBV29-1 to TRBJ1-1; TCRdb lists TRBD1, though no DNA is available to test this call. This CDR3 comprises 14 residues. Germline assignment: CDR1 SQVTM and CDR2 ANQGSEA. The CDR3 reads CSGDLLTGTTEAFF.

The chain combines TRBV7-9 with TRBJ1-1. The CDR3 has 12 residues. From germline, CDR1 is SEHNR and CDR2 FQNEAQ (reference sequence). The CDR3 loop reads CASSLESTEAFF.

The chain couples TRBV12-3 or TRBV12-4 to TRBJ1-1; the D call of TRBD1 rests on TCRdb alone, since no DNA is present to check it. The CDR3 is made up of 17 amino acids. The CDR3 protein is CASSLVGGDPWDTEAFF.

The chain joins TRBV4-2 to TRBJ2-5; no DNA is available, so the TRBD2 call from TCRdb remains unchecked. Per the germline V gene, CDR1 is LGHNA and CDR2 is YNFKEQ. The CDR3 sequence is 19 residues long. CDR3: CASSQADSQSLAGEETQYF.

This rearrangement joins TRBV7-8 to TRBJ1-5; TCRdb gives TRBD1 as the D gene, but with no DNA this cannot be confirmed. The CDR3 loop spans 15 amino acids. Looked up from germline, CDR1 is SGHVS and CDR2 is FQNEAQ. CDR3 protein: CASSLAGGAGQPQHF.

The chain uses TRBV28 and TRBJ2-2; TCRdb indicates TRBD1, and absent DNA this call remains unverified. The CDR3 contains 15 residues. From germline, CDR1 is MDHEN and CDR2 SYDVKM. This CDR3 reads CASSRWDPTGGELFF.

This chain connects TRBV5-1 to TRBJ2-2; TCRdb picks TRBD1, but there is no DNA to check that call. Germline CDR1 is SGHRS and CDR2 is YFSETQ. CDR3 length: 16 amino acids. The CDR3 spells CASSLEQGANTGELFF.

J is TRBJ2-1 and V is TRBV6-2 or TRBV6-3; TCRdb lists TRBD1, though no DNA is available to test this call. Germline V CDR1 and CDR2: MNHEY, SVGEGT. The CDR3 is made up of 14 amino acids. CDR3 sequence reads: CASSSPGQYNEQFF.

The chain combines TRBV20-1 with TRBJ2-7. CDR1 is DFQATT, CDR2 SNEGSKA, per germline (reference sequence). The CDR3 consists of 14 residues. The CDR3 reads CSARETGASYEQYF.

The gene calls are TRBV19 and TRBJ1-1; TCRdb lists TRBD1, though no DNA is available to test this call. Germline V gives CDR1 LNHDA, CDR2 SQIVND (reference sequence). The CDR3 totals 15 residues. The CDR3 sequence: CASRQMDRDATEAFF.

The chain combines TRBV20-1 with TRBJ1-2. CDR3 length equals 13 residues. Germline CDR1 DFQATT, CDR2 SNEGSKA (reference sequence). CDR3 residues: CSATGRQNYGYTF.

V usage is TRBV7-9 and J usage is TRBJ2-7; TCRdb selects TRBD1, and the lack of DNA leaves this call unchecked. Germline values: CDR1 SEHNR, CDR2 FQNEAQ (reference sequence). This CDR3 has 15 amino acids. CDR3: CASSQTGNQGYEQYF.

V and J are TRBV9 and TRBJ2-1; the D call of TRBD2 rests on TCRdb alone, since no DNA is present to check it. This CDR3 is built from 14 residues. Germline CDR1 SGDLS, CDR2 YYNGEE. The CDR3 protein is CASNPSAAINEQFF.

CDR3 in amino acids: CASSLRGLAGVERGNEQFF. This chain uses TRBV27 with TRBJ2-1; TCRdb selects TRBD2, and the lack of DNA leaves this call unchecked. The CDR3 sequence is 19 residues long. Looked up from germline, CDR1 is MNHEY and CDR2 is SMNVEV (reference sequence).

The rearrangement links TRBV6-4 to TRBJ2-3; TCRdb returns TRBD2, unconfirmable since there is no DNA. The CDR3 extends over 16 amino acids. Germline V gene sequence: CDR1 MRHNA, CDR2 SNTAGT. CDR3 sequence: CASSYLAGEAPDTQYF.

The chain uses TRBV2 and TRBJ2-2; TCRdb lists TRBD1, though no DNA is available to test this call. This CDR3 region has 15 residues. Germline CDR1 SNHLY, CDR2 FYNNEI. CDR3 sequence reads: CASSTGQAYTGELFF.

The genes are TRBV4-1 and TRBJ2-1; with no DNA, the TCRdb D assignment of TRBD2 cannot be verified. In germline, CDR1 is MGHRA, CDR2 YSYEKL. The CDR3 runs 17 residues. The CDR3 is CASSQGSGLSSYNEQFF.

The J gene is TRBJ1-1, the V gene TRBV4-3; TCRdb names TRBD1, which stays unverified in the absence of DNA. The CDR3 is made up of 17 amino acids. From germline, CDR1 is LGHNA and CDR2 YSLEER. The CDR3 region is CASSQDPYTGGGGEAFF.

The V call is TRBV28, the J call TRBJ2-7; checking the TCRdb D call of TRBD1 is not possible without DNA. This CDR3 has 15 residues. Germline CDR1 is MDHEN and CDR2 is SYDVKM. The CDR3 loop is CASRWGGDFSYEQYF.